This T cell receptor beta chain comes out of a study of identical twins. This clonotype was found a few times. The antigen remains undetermined. TCRdb redid the calling of the 5' RACE reads with MiXCR, one entry per CDR3 protein. The table lists approximately 530,000 distinct CDR3 sequences, around 22% of them singletons, with approximately 0.5% in the top ten. The CDR3 covers 15 residues. Germline V gives CDR1 DFQATT, CDR2 SNEGSKA (reference sequence). Trimming stripped 1 base from V and 2 bases from J, with 11 bases between. Study-wide findings and caveats: With monozygotic twins, out-of-frame TCR alpha sharing exceeded what models estimated. One should note that invariant MAIT and iNKT cells could partly confound zero-insertion analyses.

These data were likewise used in another study, on yellow fever vaccine responses in identical twins.

The chain recombines TRBV20-1 with TRBJ2-2, with D maybe TRBD2 (6 bases). Material for sequencing was CD4+ T cells sorted from blood. The receptor comes from a woman aged 18-29 years in good health. CDR3 sequence (DNA): TGCAGTGCTAGAGTAGGTAGCGGCAACACCGGGGAGCTGTTTTTT. This encodes CSARVGSGNTGELFF.